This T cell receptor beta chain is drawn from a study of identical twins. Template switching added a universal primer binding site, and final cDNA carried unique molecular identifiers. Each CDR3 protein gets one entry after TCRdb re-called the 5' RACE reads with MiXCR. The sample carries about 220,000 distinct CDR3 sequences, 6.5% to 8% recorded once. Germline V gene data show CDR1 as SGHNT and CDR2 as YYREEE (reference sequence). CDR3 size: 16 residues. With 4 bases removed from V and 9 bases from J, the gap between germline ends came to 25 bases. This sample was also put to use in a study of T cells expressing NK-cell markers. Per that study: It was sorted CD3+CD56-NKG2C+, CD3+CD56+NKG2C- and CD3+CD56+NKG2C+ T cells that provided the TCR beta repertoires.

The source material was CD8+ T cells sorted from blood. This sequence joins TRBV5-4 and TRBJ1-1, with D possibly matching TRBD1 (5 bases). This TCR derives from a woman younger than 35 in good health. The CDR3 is CASSDGGVGSPDKAFF. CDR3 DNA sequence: TGTGCCAGCAGCGACGGCGGGGTCGGGTCCCCGGACAAAGCTTTCTTT.